These T cell receptor beta chains were read from a single sample in a study of blood T cell repertoires in COVID-19. The repertoire was sequenced with immunoSEQ multiplex PCR; TCRdb's copy has only in-frame clones and lacks some. Of about 210,000 clones listed, roughly 79% are singletons. The specimen was PBMCs or T cells enriched from blood (not recorded which). Receptors originate from a woman in her forties or fifties with acute COVID-19. Each CDR3 is given with its conserved first and last residue. The D gene is left open where the match is weak. Clone size is not always given. Where it is, it says once, few, many or a class for expanded clones.

D gene: NA
clone size: NA
J gene: TRBJ1-6
V gene: TRBV6-5
CDR3 length: 15
CDR3 DNA: TGTGCCAGCAGTTACTCGAGGCAGGGAAATTCACCCCTCCACTTT
CDR3 protein: CASSYSRQGNSPLHF

D gene: NA
clone size: once
J gene: TRBJ2-3
V gene: TRBV7-2
CDR3 length: 15
CDR3 DNA: TGTGCCAGCAGCTTATTGCTCAGGAGCACAGATACGCAGTATTTT
CDR3 protein: CASSLLLRSTDTQYF

D gene: NA
clone size: NA
J gene: TRBJ1-3
V gene: TRBV28
CDR3 length: 17
CDR3 DNA: TGTGCCAGCAGCTCAAATGGCAGGGGTTTCTCTGGAAACACCATATATTTT
CDR3 protein: CASSSNGRGFSGNTIYF

D gene: TRBD1
clone size: once
J gene: TRBJ2-7
V gene: TRBV4-3
CDR3 length: 18
CDR3 DNA: TGCGCCAGCAGCCAAGGCATTTCCGGACAGGGATTTGAGTACGAGCAGTACTTC
CDR3 protein: CASSQGISGQGFEYEQYF

D gene: TRBD2
clone size: NA
J gene: TRBJ2-7
V gene: TRBV5-4
CDR3 length: 15
CDR3 DNA: TGTGCCAGCAGCGGGAAAGAGGGACTAGCCTACGAGCAGTACTTC
CDR3 protein: CASSGKEGLAYEQYF

D gene: NA
clone size: NA
J gene: TRBJ1-2
V gene: TRBV7-9
CDR3 length: 16
CDR3 DNA: TGTGCCAGCAGCTTAGCGCTAAGTCTCAATCAGGGTGGCTACACCTTC
CDR3 protein: CASSLALSLNQGGYTF

D gene: NA
clone size: NA
J gene: TRBJ2-2
V gene: TRBV5-1
CDR3 length: 16
CDR3 DNA: TGCGCCAGCAGCCAACCGACCGGGATACGGTCCGGGGAGCTGTTTTTT
CDR3 protein: CASSQPTGIRSGELFF

D gene: TRBD1
clone size: medium-sized
J gene: TRBJ2-1
V gene: TRBV4-1
CDR3 length: 17
CDR3 DNA: TGCGCCAGCAGCCCGAGGGACAGCTTAGTAGTAGACAATGAGCAGTTCTTC
CDR3 protein: CASSPRDSLVVDNEQFF

D gene: TRBD2
clone size: NA
J gene: TRBJ2-7
V gene: TRBV6-2/TRBV6-3
CDR3 length: 16
CDR3 DNA: TGTGCCAGCAGTTCCATGACTAGCGGGGGGCTTTACGAGCAGTACTTC
CDR3 protein: CASSSMTSGGLYEQYF

D gene: NA
clone size: NA
J gene: TRBJ1-1
V gene: TRBV29-1
CDR3 length: 11
CDR3 DNA: TGCAGCGTTGAGGGGGCCAAGGAAGCTTTCTTT
CDR3 protein: CSVEGAKEAFF

D gene: NA
clone size: NA
J gene: TRBJ2-7
V gene: TRBV15
CDR3 length: 13
CDR3 DNA: TGTGCCACCAGCAGACCCGGGGGTGACGAGCAGTACTTC
CDR3 protein: CATSRPGGDEQYF

D gene: TRBD1
clone size: NA
J gene: TRBJ2-5
V gene: TRBV4-2
CDR3 length: 13
CDR3 DNA: TGTGCCAGCAGCCCAGGGGGCCAAGAGACCCAGTACTTC
CDR3 protein: CASSPGGQETQYF

D gene: NA
clone size: NA
J gene: TRBJ1-2
V gene: TRBV28
CDR3 length: 16
CDR3 DNA: TGTGCCAGCAGTATAATGCAGGGTAATCGTAACTATGGCTACACCTTC
CDR3 protein: CASSIMQGNRNYGYTF

D gene: TRBD1
clone size: NA
J gene: TRBJ1-1
V gene: TRBV10-3
CDR3 length: 14
CDR3 DNA: TGTGCCATCAGGGACAGGGAGGTTGGCACTGAAGCTTTCTTT
CDR3 protein: CAIRDREVGTEAFF

D gene: TRBD1
clone size: NA
J gene: TRBJ2-5
V gene: TRBV24-1
CDR3 length: 16
CDR3 DNA: TGTGCCACCAGTGACCACCGGACAGGGGGTAAGGAGACCCAGTACTTC
CDR3 protein: CATSDHRTGGKETQYF

D gene: NA
clone size: few
J gene: TRBJ2-5
V gene: TRBV6-5
CDR3 length: 14
CDR3 DNA: TGTGCCAGCCCAATTTGTGGGAGCGGAGAGACCCAGTACTTC
CDR3 protein: CASPICGSGETQYF

D gene: NA
clone size: NA
J gene: TRBJ2-1
V gene: TRBV3-1/TRBV3-2
CDR3 length: 14
CDR3 DNA: TGTGCCAGCAGCCAAGGAGAAAAATACAATGAGCAGTTCTTC
CDR3 protein: CASSQGEKYNEQFF

D gene: TRBD1
clone size: NA
J gene: TRBJ1-6
V gene: TRBV18
CDR3 length: 17
CDR3 DNA: TGTGCCAGCTCACGAGACTCGACAGGGGGGGGAGATTCACCCCTCCACTTT
CDR3 protein: CASSRDSTGGGDSPLHF

D gene: TRBD2
clone size: NA
J gene: TRBJ2-7
V gene: TRBV18
CDR3 length: 14
CDR3 DNA: TGTGCCAGCTCACCAGCCGCGGGAGCTTACGAGCAGTACTTC
CDR3 protein: CASSPAAGAYEQYF

D gene: NA
clone size: NA
J gene: TRBJ2-7
V gene: TRBV5-4
CDR3 length: 14
CDR3 DNA: TGTGCCAGCAGCCCCCCAGGTAGACCGGTCGAGCAGTACTTC
CDR3 protein: CASSPPGRPVEQYF

D gene: NA
clone size: once
J gene: TRBJ2-7
V gene: TRBV5-5
CDR3 length: 14
CDR3 DNA: TGTGCCAGCAGCTTGGTTGCAGGGGACTACGAGCAGTACTTC
CDR3 protein: CASSLVAGDYEQYF

D gene: TRBD1
clone size: few
J gene: TRBJ2-3
V gene: TRBV6-4
CDR3 length: 13
CDR3 DNA: TGTGCCAGCCGGGACAGGGAGTCGGATACGCAGTATTTT
CDR3 protein: CASRDRESDTQYF

D gene: TRBD2
clone size: NA
J gene: TRBJ2-1
V gene: TRBV29-1
CDR3 length: 14
CDR3 DNA: TGCAGCGTCGGGTCCGGGACTAGCGGGGGGGAGCAGTTCTTC
CDR3 protein: CSVGSGTSGGEQFF

D gene: NA
clone size: few
J gene: TRBJ1-2
V gene: TRBV19
CDR3 length: 16
CDR3 DNA: TGTGCCAGTAGTATCTTGGGCCAGGGGCGTCAGTATGGCTACACCTTC
CDR3 protein: CASSILGQGRQYGYTF

D gene: TRBD2
clone size: NA
J gene: TRBJ2-5
V gene: TRBV10-3
CDR3 length: 16
CDR3 DNA: TGTGCCATCAGTGACCCTAGCGGGGGCCTAATGGAGACCCAGTACTTC
CDR3 protein: CAISDPSGGLMETQYF

D gene: TRBD1
clone size: NA
J gene: TRBJ1-1
V gene: TRBV7-2
CDR3 length: 13
CDR3 DNA: TGTGCCAGCAGGGGACAGGGCAACACTGAAGCTTTCTTT
CDR3 protein: CASRGQGNTEAFF

D gene: NA
clone size: NA
J gene: TRBJ2-1
V gene: TRBV3-1/TRBV3-2
CDR3 length: 14
CDR3 DNA: TGTGCCAGCAGCCCCACGACACTCTACAATGAGCAGTTCTTC
CDR3 protein: CASSPTTLYNEQFF

D gene: TRBD2
clone size: NA
J gene: TRBJ2-7
V gene: TRBV4-3
CDR3 length: 15
CDR3 DNA: TGCGCCAGCAGCCAAAGGGTTAGCGGGGCCTACGAGCAGTACTTC
CDR3 protein: CASSQRVSGAYEQYF

D gene: TRBD1
clone size: once
J gene: TRBJ1-2
V gene: TRBV2
CDR3 length: 14
CDR3 DNA: TGTGCCAGCAGAGGGGACAGCCTCTTCTATGGCTACACCTTC
CDR3 protein: CASRGDSLFYGYTF

D gene: NA
clone size: NA
J gene: TRBJ1-1
V gene: TRBV7-9
CDR3 length: 12
CDR3 DNA: TGTGCCAGCAGCTTAGGACAGGTTGGAGCTTTCTTT
CDR3 protein: CASSLGQVGAFF

D gene: NA
clone size: NA
J gene: TRBJ2-3
V gene: TRBV7-2
CDR3 length: 14
CDR3 DNA: TGTGCCAGCAGACTTAGCGGCAGCACAGATACGCAGTATTTT
CDR3 protein: CASRLSGSTDTQYF

D gene: TRBD2
clone size: NA
J gene: TRBJ2-3
V gene: TRBV7-8
CDR3 length: 15
CDR3 DNA: TGTGCCAGCAGCCCACGGGGGGGCCGAACAGATACGCAGTATTTT
CDR3 protein: CASSPRGGRTDTQYF

D gene: NA
clone size: NA
J gene: TRBJ1-5
V gene: TRBV4-3
CDR3 length: 13
CDR3 DNA: TGCGCCAGCAGCGAGGATAACAATCAGCCCCAGCATTTT
CDR3 protein: CASSEDNNQPQHF